One and the same sample provided the 28 T cell receptor beta chains below, sequenced in a study of cytotoxic CD8 clonotypes in ibrutinib-treated CLL. Using immunoSEQ multiplex PCR, the repertoire was profiled, and TCRdb retains in-frame clones only, with some absent. The data show some 130,000 clones, with roughly 88% seen just once and over 2% held by the top ten. Sequencing used PBMCs, obtained after 24 months of ibrutinib treatment. Receptors were obtained from a human donor with chronic lymphocytic leukemia.

This clone has only one observation. The chain links TRBV19 to TRBJ1-2; 10 nucleotides line up with TRBD1. The CDR3 runs 15 residues. Germline V lookup: CDR1 LNHDA, CDR2 SQIVND (reference sequence). The junction had 7 bases not matched to a gene; V was cut back by 4 bases and J by 5 bases. CDR3 loop: CASSTRTGGTYGYTF. CDR3 DNA: TGTGCCAGTAGTACTAGGACAGGGGGAACATATGGCTACACCTTC. Full variable domain (missing parts from reference TRBV19 and TRBJ1-2): DGGITQSPKYLFRKEGQNVTLSCEQNLNHDAMYWYRQDPGQGLRLIYYSQIVNDFQKGDIAEGYSVSREKKESFPLTVTSAQKNPTAFYLCASSTRTGGTYGYTFGSGTRLTVV.

The chain recombines TRBV4-2 with TRBJ2-2; D assignment may be TRBD1 or TRBD2 (5 bases each). V lost 0 bases and J lost 10, with 15 bases in between. Germline-derived CDR1 and CDR2 are LGHNA and YNFKEQ. This CDR3 has 15 residues. The CDR3 nucleotides are TGTGCCAGCAGCCAAGATTCGGGACGACGTGAGGAGCTGTTTTTT. Translation: CASSQDSGRREELFF.

V is TRBV27 and J is TRBJ1-1; TRBD1 is a possible D gene (6 bases). With 6 bases removed from V and 4 bases from J, the gap between germline ends came to 15 bases. The CDR3 is made up of 14 amino acids. The germline V gene encodes CDR1 MNHEY and CDR2 SMNVEV (reference sequence). CDR3 nucleotide sequence: TGTGCCAGCAGGACCCTCGGACAGAGCACTGAAGCTTTCTTT. Translating it yields CASRTLGQSTEAFF.

The chain employs TRBV4-2 and TRBJ2-7; 7 bases align to TRBD1. Germline CDR1 reads LGHNA; CDR2 reads YNFKEQ. The CDR3 sequence is 16 residues long. Trimming took 2 bases from V and 7 from J; bases not matched to a gene: 14. CDR3 amino acids: CASSQPGTEGSGEQYF. The CDR3 bases are TGTGCCAGCAGCCAACCTGGGACAGAAGGTTCGGGGGAGCAGTACTTC.

This chain connects TRBV7-8 to TRBJ2-5; D is unclear. With 1 base removed from V and 5 bases from J, the gap between germline ends came to 11 bases. The CDR3 loop spans 14 amino acids. Looked up from germline, CDR1 is SGHVS and CDR2 is FQNEAQ. For the CDR3, the DNA is TGTGCCAGCAGCTTAGTGCGATTAGGGGAGACCCAGTACTTC. This gives the protein CASSLVRLGETQYF.

This clone was observed a few times. Other DNA sequences from this sample encode an identical CDR3 as well. The V and J genes are TRBV5-1 and TRBJ1-2; D gene ambiguous. CDR1 SGHRS and CDR2 YFSETQ come from the germline V gene. The V end was cut by 0 bases, the J end by 7 bases, with 7 bases between. CDR3 size: 12 residues. CDR3 coding DNA: TGCGCCAGCAGCTTGGACGGGGTTGGCTACACCTTC. It is translated as CASSLDGVGYTF.

The gene calls are TRBV14 and TRBJ2-5; possible D gene TRBD1, 6 bases. V shed 0 bases and J shed 5 bases, with 19 bases lying between them. Germline V CDR1 and CDR2: SGHDN, FVKESK. The CDR3 is made up of 17 amino acids. Here the CDR3 DNA reads TGTGCCAGCAGCCAAGAGCCGAGACAGGCGGAAGGGGAGACCCAGTACTTC. It codes for CASSQEPRQAEGETQYF.

The chain employs TRBV5-4 and TRBJ1-3, with a weak D call TRBD1 (5 bases). Germline V lookup: CDR1 SGHNT, CDR2 YYREEE (reference sequence). Trimming shortened V by 0 bases and J by 0 bases, and 13 bases separated the two germline ends. This CDR3 comprises 17 residues. The CDR3 spells CASSLVQGGRSGNTIYF. CDR3 bases: TGTGCCAGCAGCTTGGTGCAGGGAGGCCGCTCTGGAAACACCATATATTTT.

The chain uses TRBV14 and TRBJ2-7; D remains unclear. Trimming took off 1 base at V and 2 bases at J, with 12 bases between the two ends. Germline V lookup: CDR1 SGHDN, CDR2 FVKESK. This CDR3 is built from 15 residues. CDR3 in amino acids: CASSQVIALTYEQYF. In DNA, the CDR3 is TGTGCCAGCAGCCAAGTTATAGCCCTGACCTACGAGCAGTACTTC. The full variable domain, rest sourced from reference TRBV14 and TRBJ2-7, is EAGVTQFPSHSVIEKGQTVTLRCDPISGHDNLYWYRRVMGKEIKFLLHFVKESKQDESGMPNNRFLAERTGGTYSTLKVQPAELEDSGVYFCASSQVIALTYEQYFGPGTRLTVT.

The chain uses TRBV19 and TRBJ2-2, with D maybe TRBD1 (5 bases). This CDR3 has 16 residues. From germline, CDR1 is LNHDA and CDR2 SQIVND (reference sequence). Trimming took off 7 bases at V and 1 base at J, with 16 bases between the two ends. This chain's CDR3 is CASIPAGQMNTGELFF. The CDR3 nucleotides read TGTGCCAGTATTCCTGCAGGACAAATGAACACCGGGGAGCTGTTTTTT.

V usage is TRBV5-6 and J usage is TRBJ2-5; maybe TRBD1 (6 bases). CDR3 size: 15 residues. Trimming left V 0 bases short and J 3 bases short, with 12 bases between. Germline CDR1 SGHDT, CDR2 YYEEEE. The CDR3: CASSLVRQGKETQYF. The CDR3 DNA is TGTGCCAGCAGCTTGGTTAGGCAGGGGAAAGAGACCCAGTACTTC.

The genes are TRBV19 and TRBJ2-1; 7 nucleotides agree with TRBD2. Germline CDR1 is LNHDA and CDR2 is SQIVND (reference sequence). The CDR3 covers 19 residues. The V gene end was trimmed by 5 bases and the J gene end by 4 bases; junction bases not matched to a gene: 20. DNA of the CDR3: TGTGCCAGTAGTCCCTCCGGGACTAAGCGGTCCCTTTTATACAATGAGCAGTTCTTC. Its translation is CASSPSGTKRSLLYNEQFF.

V usage is TRBV18 and J usage is TRBJ2-1, with D possibly TRBD1 on 5 matching bases. V shed 1 base and J shed 5 bases, with 15 bases lying between them. CDR1 KGHSH and CDR2 LQKENI come from the germline V gene. The CDR3 totals 16 residues. The CDR3 protein is CASSPQLVGRDNEQFF. The CDR3 region has the DNA TGTGCCAGCTCACCACAATTAGTCGGCAGGGACAATGAGCAGTTCTTC.

This sequence joins TRBV28 and TRBJ2-7, with D unresolved. V gave up 5 bases and J gave up 0 bases, with 11 bases separating them. CDR1 MDHEN and CDR2 SYDVKM come from the germline V gene. The CDR3 extends over 14 amino acids. CDR3 nucleotide sequence: TGTGCCAGCAGTAGCCTTTGGGGCTCCTACGAGCAGTACTTC. The encoded protein is CASSSLWGSYEQYF.

The rearrangement joins TRBV25-1 to TRBJ2-7; D is uncertain. The V and J ends lost 2 bases and 1 base respectively, with 12 bases between them. CDR1 and CDR2 from the germline V gene are MGHDK and SYGVNS. This CDR3 is 15 amino acids long. The DNA of the CDR3 is TGTGCCAGCAGTGAACCCGACACTCAATCCTACGAGCAGTACTTC. It specifies CASSEPDTQSYEQYF.

This clone was seen once. The gene calls are TRBV9 and TRBJ2-3, with D unresolved. V was pared by 2 bases and J by 0 bases, with 19 bases between. This CDR3 is built from 18 residues. CDR1 and CDR2 from the germline V gene are SGDLS and YYNGEE. Written as DNA, the CDR3 is TGTGCCAGCAGCGTCTCCCACCGAAGGCGGAGTAGCACAGATACGCAGTATTTT. Amino acid sequence: CASSVSHRRRSSTDTQYF. Using reference TRBV9 and TRBJ2-3 for the parts outside the CDR3, the full variable domain is DSGVTQTPKHLITATGQRVTLRCSPRSGDLSVYWYQQSLDQGLQFLIQYYNGEERAKGNILERFSAQQFPDLHSELNLSSLELGDSALYFCASSVSHRRRSSTDTQYFGPGTRLTVL.

This chain uses TRBV9 with TRBJ2-5, with D possibly TRBD1 on 6 matching bases. Germline CDR1 SGDLS, CDR2 YYNGEE. This CDR3 spans 14 amino acids. The ends were cut back, 0 bases at V and 6 bases at J, with 12 bases in the middle. The CDR3: CASSVDDRGKTQYF. The CDR3 bases are TGTGCCAGCAGCGTAGACGATAGGGGGAAGACCCAGTACTTC.

This chain joins TRBV19 and TRBJ1-2; D uncertain. Germline V gene lookup returns CDR1 LNHDA and CDR2 SQIVND (reference sequence). This CDR3 region has 13 residues. Trimming removed 2 bases from V and 3 bases from J, with 7 bases in between. The DNA of the CDR3 is TGTGCCAGTAGTATAACAAACCACTATGGCTACACCTTC. This encodes CASSITNHYGYTF.

The J gene is TRBJ2-5, the V gene TRBV7-2; D gene uncertain. The CDR3 runs 15 residues. Germline CDR1 SGHTA, CDR2 FQGNSA. V was trimmed by 0 bases and J by 2 bases, leaving 10 bases between them. DNA for the CDR3: TGTGCCAGCAGCTTAGCCAGGCAGGCTCAAGAGACCCAGTACTTC. Amino acid sequence: CASSLARQAQETQYF.

The V and J genes are TRBV7-3 and TRBJ2-1; D is unresolved. V was cut by 3 bases and J by 5 bases, with 14 bases left in between. This CDR3 is built from 15 residues. CDR1 and CDR2 from the germline V gene are SGHTA and FQGTGA. The CDR3 DNA reads TGTGCCAGCAGCTTCTCAGACGCGATGAACAATGAGCAGTTCTTC. Residues: CASSFSDAMNNEQFF.

J is TRBJ2-5 and V is TRBV19, with D perhaps TRBD1 or TRBD2 (5 bases each). This CDR3 is built from 15 residues. V lost 3 bases, J lost 5 bases, and 16 bases lay in between. Germline assignment: CDR1 LNHDA and CDR2 SQIVND (reference sequence). The CDR3 bases are TGTGCCAGTAGTATGGAGAAGGGGCGAGGGGAGACCCAGTACTTC. Translation gives CASSMEKGRGETQYF.

The chain joins TRBV6-5 to TRBJ2-5; 14 bases agree with TRBD2. With the DNA end fitting TRBJ2-7 better, the J assignment may be wrong. This CDR3 spans 16 amino acids. Germline CDR1 and CDR2: MNHEY and SVGAGI. CDR3 protein: CASSYGTSGSKHEQYF. The DNA of the CDR3 is TGTGCCAGCAGTTACGGGACTAGCGGGAGTAAGCACGAGCAGTACTTC.

This chain joins TRBV5-1 and TRBJ1-1, with D unclear. Looked up from germline, CDR1 is SGHRS and CDR2 is YFSETQ. This CDR3 spans 13 amino acids. V was clipped by 4 bases and J by 3 bases, with 10 bases between them. The CDR3 spells CASSVRVDTEAFF. The DNA of the CDR3 is TGCGCCAGCAGCGTGAGGGTGGACACTGAAGCTTTCTTT.

The rearrangement joins TRBV6-6 to TRBJ2-1; 7 bases are a match to TRBD2. Germline values: CDR1 MNHNY, CDR2 SVGAGI (reference sequence). This CDR3 is built from 14 residues. Trimming at V came to 4 bases and at J to 1 base, leaving 1 base not matched to a gene. CDR3 DNA: TGTGCCAGCAGTTCGGGGGGATCCTACAATGAGCAGTTCTTC. Amino acids: CASSSGGSYNEQFF.

The chain employs TRBV4-2 and TRBJ1-2, with 12 nucleotides matching TRBD1. J lost 6 bases, V lost 0 bases, and 8 bases had no gene match. Germline CDR1 and CDR2: LGHNA and YNFKEQ. The CDR3 has 17 amino acids. CDR3 coding DNA: TGTGCCAGCAGCCAAGATTGGGGGACAGGGGGCCAGAATGGCTACACCTTC. Encoded protein: CASSQDWGTGGQNGYTF.

J is TRBJ1-1 and V is TRBV19, with TRBD1 identical over 10 bases. V lost 5 bases, J lost 4 bases, and 10 bases stayed unmatched. Germline V gene lookup returns CDR1 LNHDA and CDR2 SQIVND (reference sequence). This CDR3 has 16 amino acids. The CDR3 sequence is CASSSILGQGVTEAFF. CDR3 in DNA: TGTGCCAGTAGTTCGATTTTAGGACAGGGGGTCACTGAAGCTTTCTTT.

This clone was observed a few times. The rearrangement joins TRBV5-1 to TRBJ1-1; TRBD1 is a possible D gene (6 bases). This CDR3 comprises 15 residues. The germline gives CDR1 SGHRS, CDR2 YFSETQ. V shed 1 base and J shed 0 bases, with 10 bases lying between them. The CDR3 is CASSLQGSMNTEAFF. CDR3 coding DNA: TGCGCCAGCAGCTTGCAGGGGTCCATGAACACTGAAGCTTTCTTT.

This clone showed up just a few times. The gene calls are TRBV5-1 and TRBJ2-2; no reliable D call. From germline, CDR1 is SGHRS and CDR2 YFSETQ. V was pared by 0 bases and J by 5 bases, with 8 bases between. The CDR3 extends over 14 amino acids. The CDR3 DNA is TGCGCCAGCAGCTTGGCCGGCGAAACCGGGGAGCTGTTTTTT. Translated: CASSLAGETGELFF.